This T cell receptor (beta chain) was obtained from a study of T cell changes during pregnancy in multiple sclerosis (dated by TCRdb to the late 2010s). Background on the whole study: The study examined how the T cell repertoire changed over the course of pregnancy in women with multiple sclerosis.

Looking up the germline V gene yields CDR1 SNHLY and CDR2 FYNNEI. From V the trimming removes 3 bases and from J it removes 5 bases, while the gene matches leave 6 bases of the junction unaccounted for. The CDR3 runs 15 amino acids, cysteine and phenylalanine included. Only the CDR3 portion is preserved as DNA: 45 bases, with reading frame beginning at the first base. Libraries were built with the immunoSEQ multiplex PCR assay. The immuneACCESS repertoire file appears here via TCRdb, limited to in-frame rearrangements. These files lack a portion of the clones; in checked studies, under half of the deficit traces to unresolved V genes, and the cause of the others is not known. The sample includes some 30,000 clones, with approximately 90% observed a single time. Around 4% of the sample is held by the ten biggest clonotypes. Regarding this clone: It has no known antigen specificity. One base away there is no much larger clone; base qualities are not given.

The chain employs TRBV2 and TRBJ2-1; TRBD2 fits 8 bases in the junction. The clonotype originates from a female donor with multiple sclerosis, enrolled in a pregnancy study. Specimen: CD8+ T cells from peripheral blood mononuclear cells, collected in the second trimester of pregnancy. The CDR3 is CASSEISGADNEQFF. The DNA sequence is given as TGTGCCAGCAGTGAGATTAGCGGGGCAGACAATGAGCAGTTCTTC.